This T cell receptor (beta chain) was documented in a study of vaccination and CD4 T cells after COVID-19. Study background: The convalescents, six males and four females, included two who were Hispanic.

There are 15 residues in the CDR3. Germline values: CDR1 SQVTM, CDR2 ANQGSEA. Trimming at V came to 8 bases and at J to 6 bases, leaving 19 bases not matched to a gene. Cultured CD4+ T-cell DNA underwent Oncomine TCR Beta short-read sequencing. TCRdb reprocessed the PCR reads via MiXCR and lists one record per CDR3 protein. The table shows 15,000 to 20,000 distinct CDR3 sequences, with 55% occurring only once. Study outcomes and limitations: Convalescent patients displayed a median approximately 90% of reactive clones emerging only post-vaccination.

With respect to this clonotype: Its target is unknown.

The treatment is: roughly 10-day PBMC culture with coronavirus spike peptide pools or control peptides (ViraFEST assay). ViraFEST sequenced TCRs after peptide-pool expansion of antigen-specific T cells. The cultures had half their medium swapped for fresh IL-2 medium on days 3 and 7. The TCR was taken from a human donor who had recovered from COVID-19. This chain links TRBV29-1 with TRBJ2-7; 7 nucleotides align to TRBD1. Specimen: CD4+ T cells from blood, cultured in vitro. CDR3 sequence: CSSSLTGVGSSEQYF. The CDR3 DNA reads TGCAGCTCCTCTCTCACAGGGGTTGGGTCGAGCGAGCAGTACTTC.